This T cell receptor (beta chain) was sequenced in a study of cytomegalovirus exposure and HLA in healthy donors. The study's findings and limits: Researchers catalogued 164 TCR beta chains as cytomegalovirus-associated. According to a later analysis, donors in an Asian-associated ancestry cluster reportedly had fewer N-insertions than the approximately 730-donor mean.

Amplification used 60 Vbeta primers and 13 Jbeta primers. Original methodology: Some 10 million of about 80 million unique TCR beta chains were shared, per a later count. Profiled with immunoSEQ multiplex PCR; TCRdb holds only in-frame clones, not every one. That table is the source of V, J and clone size, and D and trimming were worked out from the DNA. The sample shows 110,000 or so clones, 80% to 85% of them seen only once. The CDR3 spans 15 residues. V lost 3 bases and J lost 2; bases outside the gene matches: 4. CDR1 SGHTA and CDR2 FQGTGA come from the germline V gene. This clone was observed a single time. What it binds is not known.

This chain connects TRBV7-3 to TRBJ2-5, with TRBD1 identical over 9 bases. The sample consisted of PBMCs. This receptor was obtained from a woman between 35 and 50 years old in good health and CMV-seronegative. The CDR3 DNA follows: TGTGCCAGCAGCTTTTCCGGGACAGGGCAAGAGACCCAGTACTTC. The encoded protein is CASSFSGTGQETQYF. The entire variable domain, with the rest obtained from reference TRBV7-3 and TRBJ2-5, is as follows: GAGVSQTPSNKVTEKGKYVELRCDPISGHTALYWYRQSLGQGPEFLIYFQGTGAADDSGLPNDRFFAVRPEGSVSTLKIQRTERGDSAVYLCASSFSGTGQETQYFGPGTRLLVL.